These 7 T cell receptor beta chains share one sample of origin, sequenced in a study of shared clonotypes between healthy human individuals. Using immunoSEQ multiplex PCR, the repertoire was profiled, and TCRdb retains in-frame clones only, with some absent. In the table there are around 980,000 clones, 75% to 80% of which are singletons. The sample was memory CD4+ T cells from PBMCs. Regarding subset: CD45RA-negative fraction. The receptors shown here come from a man aged 18 to 29 in good health. Some clones in this sample may be carry-over from other donors' samples.

The chain carries TRBV7-9 and TRBJ2-1; D is possibly TRBD2 (6 bases). The CDR3 loop spans 13 amino acids. Trimming took 2 bases from V and 10 from J, leaving 12 bases between them. Germline V gene data show CDR1 as SEHNR and CDR2 as FQNEAQ (reference sequence). The CDR3, as DNA: TGTGCCAGCAGCTTAATCGAGGAGGGAGAGCAGTTCTTC. Amino acids: CASSLIEEGEQFF.

V is TRBV29-1 and J is TRBJ2-7; D is ambiguous. This CDR3 is 11 amino acids long. V lost 3 bases to trimming and J lost 3 bases, with 6 bases between them. Germline values: CDR1 SQVTM, CDR2 ANQGSEA. The CDR3 is CSVDYGYEQYF. In DNA, the CDR3 is TGCAGCGTTGATTACGGCTACGAGCAGTACTTC.

V usage is TRBV6-5 and J usage is TRBJ2-7; 8 bases are a match to TRBD2. From germline, CDR1 is MNHEY and CDR2 SVGAGI. The CDR3 has 14 residues. The V gene end was trimmed by 11 bases and the J gene end by 2 bases; junction bases not matched to a gene: 11. This chain's CDR3 is CACTFSGTPYEQYF. The CDR3 DNA is TGTGCCTGCACCTTTAGCGGGACCCCCTACGAGCAGTACTTC.

As to this clone: This specimen includes other DNA sequences encoding the same CDR3. This chain links TRBV28 with TRBJ1-5; TRBD1 might be the D (6 bases). The CDR3 is 13 amino acids. The germline V gene encodes CDR1 MDHEN and CDR2 SYDVKM. Trimming stripped 2 bases from V and 4 bases from J, with 6 bases between. CDR3 nucleotide sequence: TGTGCCAGCAGTTTAGGACAGAATCAGCCCCAGCATTTT. Translated, it gives CASSLGQNQPQHF.

This clone showed up many times. The chain recombines TRBV4-1 with TRBJ1-1; 7 bases map to TRBD1. Germline CDR1 is MGHRA and CDR2 is YSYEKL. This CDR3 spans 14 amino acids. V was clipped by 1 base and J by 3 bases; unmatched bases: 2. This CDR3 reads CASSQGDSYTEAFF. In DNA, the CDR3 is TGCGCCAGCAGCCAAGGGGACAGCTACACTGAAGCTTTCTTT.

The chain joins TRBV27 to TRBJ2-1; TRBD2 matches at 12 bases. CDR1 is MNHEY and CDR2 is SMNVEV in the germline V gene (reference sequence). The junction had 9 bases not matched to a gene; V was cut back by 3 bases and J by 9 bases. The CDR3 loop spans 16 amino acids. CDR3 loop: CASSFPRLAGGSEQFF. In DNA form, the CDR3 reads TGTGCCAGCAGTTTCCCGAGGCTAGCGGGAGGGAGTGAGCAGTTCTTC.

This sequence joins TRBV6-1 and TRBJ2-2, with 11 bases aligning to TRBD1. The CDR3 runs to 15 residues. J lost 6 bases, V lost 5 bases, and 5 bases had no gene match. CDR1 is MNHNS, CDR2 SASEGT, per germline. The DNA for the CDR3 is TGTGCCAGCAGTTGGACAGGGGGCATCGCCGGGGAGCTGTTTTTT. Protein sequence: CASSWTGGIAGELFF.